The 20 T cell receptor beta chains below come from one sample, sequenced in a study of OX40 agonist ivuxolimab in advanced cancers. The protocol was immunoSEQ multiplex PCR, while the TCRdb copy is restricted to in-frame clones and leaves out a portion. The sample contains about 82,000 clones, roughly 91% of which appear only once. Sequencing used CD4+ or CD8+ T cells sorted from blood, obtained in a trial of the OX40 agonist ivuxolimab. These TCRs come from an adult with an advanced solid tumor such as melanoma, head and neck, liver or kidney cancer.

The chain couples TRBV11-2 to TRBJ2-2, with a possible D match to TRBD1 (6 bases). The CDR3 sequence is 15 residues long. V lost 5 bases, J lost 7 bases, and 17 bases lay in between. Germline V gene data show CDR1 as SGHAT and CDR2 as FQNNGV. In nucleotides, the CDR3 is TGTGCCAGCAGCCGATCCACAGGGCTGGGCGGGGAGCTGTTTTTT. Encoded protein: CASSRSTGLGGELFF.

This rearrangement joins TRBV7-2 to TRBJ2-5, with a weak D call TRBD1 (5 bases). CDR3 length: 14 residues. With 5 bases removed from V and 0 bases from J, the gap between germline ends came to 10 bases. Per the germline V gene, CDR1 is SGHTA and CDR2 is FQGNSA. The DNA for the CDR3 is TGTGCCAGCAGCCTCCAGGGATACCAAGAGACCCAGTACTTC. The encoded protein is CASSLQGYQETQYF.

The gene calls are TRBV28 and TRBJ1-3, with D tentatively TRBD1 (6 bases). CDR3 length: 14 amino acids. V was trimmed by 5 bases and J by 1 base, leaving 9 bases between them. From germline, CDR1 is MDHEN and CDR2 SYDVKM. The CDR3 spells CASSQGFSGNTIYF. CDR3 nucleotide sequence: TGTGCCAGCAGTCAGGGGTTTTCTGGAAACACCATATATTTT.

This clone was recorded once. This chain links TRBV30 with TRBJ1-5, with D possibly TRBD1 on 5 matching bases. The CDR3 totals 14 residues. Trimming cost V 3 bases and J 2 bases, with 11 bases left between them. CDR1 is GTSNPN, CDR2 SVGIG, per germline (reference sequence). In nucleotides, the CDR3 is TGTGCCTGGAGCCTCCGGGGGGGCAATCAGCCCCAGCATTTT. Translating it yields CAWSLRGGNQPQHF.

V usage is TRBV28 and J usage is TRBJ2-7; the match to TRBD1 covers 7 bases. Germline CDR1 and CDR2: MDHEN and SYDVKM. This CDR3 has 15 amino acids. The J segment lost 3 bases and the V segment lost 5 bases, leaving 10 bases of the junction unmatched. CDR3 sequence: CASSPGQWGVYEQYF. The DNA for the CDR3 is TGTGCCAGCAGTCCGGGACAGTGGGGCGTCTACGAGCAGTACTTC.

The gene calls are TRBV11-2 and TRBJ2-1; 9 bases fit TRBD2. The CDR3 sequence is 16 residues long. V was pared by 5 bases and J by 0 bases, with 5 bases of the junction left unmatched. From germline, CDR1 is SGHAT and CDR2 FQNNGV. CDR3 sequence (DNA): TGTGCCAGCAGCCCGCGGACTAGCGACTCCTACAATGAGCAGTTCTTC. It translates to CASSPRTSDSYNEQFF.

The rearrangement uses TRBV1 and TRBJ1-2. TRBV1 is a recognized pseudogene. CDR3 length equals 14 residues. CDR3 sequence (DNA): TGCACCAGCAGCCAAGGGGAGGGGGACTATGGCTACACCTTC. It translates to CTSSQGEGDYGYTF.

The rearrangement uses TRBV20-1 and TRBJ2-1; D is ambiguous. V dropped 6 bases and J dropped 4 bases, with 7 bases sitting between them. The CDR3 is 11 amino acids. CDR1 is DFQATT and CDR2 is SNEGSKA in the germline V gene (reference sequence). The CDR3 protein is CSARKYNEQFF. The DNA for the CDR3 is TGCAGTGCACGGAAGTACAATGAGCAGTTCTTC.

The CDR3 bases are TGTGCCAGCAGTTCGAGGGGGACAGGCGTTATTAGCTCCTACAATGAGCAGTTCTTC. Its translation: CASSSRGTGVISSYNEQFF. The V gene is TRBV28, the J gene TRBJ2-1, with 8 bases matching TRBD1. Trimming at V came to 4 bases and at J to 0 bases, leaving 14 bases not matched to a gene. The CDR3 has 19 amino acids. Germline-derived CDR1 and CDR2 are MDHEN and SYDVKM. The full variable domain, with the rest looked up from reference TRBV28 and TRBJ2-1, is DVKVTQSSRYLVKRTGEKVFLECVQDMDHENMFWYRQDPGLGLRLIYFSYDVKMKEKGDIPEGYSVSREKKERFSLILESASTNQTSMYLCASSSRGTGVISSYNEQFFGPGTRLTVL.

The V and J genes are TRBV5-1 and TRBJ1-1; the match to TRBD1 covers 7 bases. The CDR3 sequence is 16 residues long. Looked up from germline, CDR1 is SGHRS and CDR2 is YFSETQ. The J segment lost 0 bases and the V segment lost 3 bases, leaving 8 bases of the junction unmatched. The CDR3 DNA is TGCGCCAGCAGCTCCTGGGACAGCCCTATGAACACTGAAGCTTTCTTT. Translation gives CASSSWDSPMNTEAFF.

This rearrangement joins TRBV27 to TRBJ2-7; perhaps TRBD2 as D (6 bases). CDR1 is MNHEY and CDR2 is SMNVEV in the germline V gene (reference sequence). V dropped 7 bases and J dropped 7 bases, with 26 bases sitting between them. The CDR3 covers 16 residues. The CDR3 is CASNSLAGGGPREQYF. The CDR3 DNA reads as TGTGCCAGCAATTCTCTCGCTGGAGGAGGGCCTCGGGAGCAGTACTTC.

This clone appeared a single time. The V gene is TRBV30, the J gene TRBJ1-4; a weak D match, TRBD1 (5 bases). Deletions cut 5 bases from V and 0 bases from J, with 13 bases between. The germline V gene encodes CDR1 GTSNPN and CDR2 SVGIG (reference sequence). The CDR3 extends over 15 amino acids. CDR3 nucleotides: TGTGCCTGGGGGGGACGGATCTCAACTAATGAAAAACTGTTTTTT. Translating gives CAWGGRISTNEKLFF.

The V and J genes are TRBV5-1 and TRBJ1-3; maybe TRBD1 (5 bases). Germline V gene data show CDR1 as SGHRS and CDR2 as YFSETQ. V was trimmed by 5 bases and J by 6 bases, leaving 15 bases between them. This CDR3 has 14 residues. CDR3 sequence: CASREGTGENTIYF. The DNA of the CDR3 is TGCGCCAGCAGAGAGGGAACAGGAGAAAACACCATATATTTT.

This CDR3 is CASGGPNTEAFF. The CDR3 bases are TGTGCCAGCGGGGGGCCGAACACTGAAGCTTTCTTT. The chain has TRBV9 and TRBJ1-1; a possible D gene is TRBD1 (6 bases). CDR3 size: 12 residues. The V gene lost 7 bases and the J gene lost 1 base, with 8 bases spanning the gap. Germline lookup yields CDR1 SGDLS and CDR2 YYNGEE. The full variable domain, with the rest looked up from reference TRBV9 and TRBJ1-1, is DSGVTQTPKHLITATGQRVTLRCSPRSGDLSVYWYQQSLDQGLQFLIQYYNGEERAKGNILERFSAQQFPDLHSELNLSSLELGDSALYFCASGGPNTEAFFGQGTRLTVV.

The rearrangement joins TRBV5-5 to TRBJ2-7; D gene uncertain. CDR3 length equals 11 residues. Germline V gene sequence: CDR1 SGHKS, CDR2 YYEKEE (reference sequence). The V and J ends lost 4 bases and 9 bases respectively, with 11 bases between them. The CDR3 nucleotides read TGTGCCAGCAGCCCCGTGGCCGGGCAGTACTTC. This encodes CASSPVAGQYF.

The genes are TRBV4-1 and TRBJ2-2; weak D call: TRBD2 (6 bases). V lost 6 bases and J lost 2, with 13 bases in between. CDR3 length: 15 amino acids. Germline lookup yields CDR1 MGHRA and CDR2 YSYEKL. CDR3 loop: CASRTPGLNTGELFF. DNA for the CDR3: TGCGCCAGCAGGACTCCGGGACTCAACACCGGGGAGCTGTTTTTT.

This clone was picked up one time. DNA for the CDR3: TGCAGCGTTGATAAGGGGATCTACAATGAGCAGTTCTTC. It yields the protein CSVDKGIYNEQFF. J is TRBJ2-1 and V is TRBV29-1; TRBD1 might be the D (5 bases). V was pared by 3 bases and J by 3 bases, with 9 bases between. This CDR3 has 13 amino acids. Per germline, CDR1 SQVTM and CDR2 ANQGSEA.

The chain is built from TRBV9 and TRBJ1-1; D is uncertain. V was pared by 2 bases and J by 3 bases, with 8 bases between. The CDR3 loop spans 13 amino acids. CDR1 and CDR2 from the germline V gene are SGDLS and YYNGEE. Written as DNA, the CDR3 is TGTGCCAGCAGCGTCTCCCCAGACACTGAAGCTTTCTTT. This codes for CASSVSPDTEAFF.

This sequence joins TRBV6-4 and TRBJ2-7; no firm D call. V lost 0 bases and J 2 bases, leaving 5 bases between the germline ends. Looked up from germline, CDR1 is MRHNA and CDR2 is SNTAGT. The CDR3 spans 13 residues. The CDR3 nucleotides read TGTGCCAGCAGTGACTCCCGGGCCTACGAGCAGTACTTC. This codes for CASSDSRAYEQYF.

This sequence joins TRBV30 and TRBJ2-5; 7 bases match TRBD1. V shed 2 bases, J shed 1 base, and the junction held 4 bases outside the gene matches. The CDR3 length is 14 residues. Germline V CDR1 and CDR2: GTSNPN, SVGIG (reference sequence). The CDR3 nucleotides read TGTGCCTGGAGTCCCCGGGACAGCCAAGAGACCCAGTACTTC. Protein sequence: CAWSPRDSQETQYF.